A selection of T cell receptor beta chains follows, all from one sample in a study of blood T cell repertoires in COVID-19. TCRdb's copy holds only in-frame clones and misses some; the assay was immunoSEQ multiplex PCR. The sample yields 100,000 to 130,000 clones, about two thirds seen once. The specimen was peripheral blood. The receptors here all came from a woman between 35 and 50 years old with acute or convalescent COVID-19. Each CDR3 is given with its conserved first and last residue. The D gene is left open where the match is weak. Not every row has a clone size; where given, it reads once, few, many or a size class.

TRBD1 TRBJ1-4 TRBV7-2 NA CASSTRTGGDEKLFF TGTGCCAGCAGCACCCGGACAGGGGGCGACGAAAAACTGTTTTTT
NA TRBJ2-7 TRBV3-1/TRBV3-2 NA CASSQDPHFTGTPYEQYF TGTGCCAGCAGCCAAGATCCCCATTTCACCGGGACACCATACGAGCAGTACTTC
TRBD1 TRBJ2-1 TRBV2 NA CASSYRGPYNEQFF TGTGCCAGCAGTTACAGGGGTCCCTACAATGAGCAGTTCTTC
NA TRBJ2-5 TRBV10-2 NA CASSERAGETQYF TGCGCCAGCAGTGAGCGGGCGGGAGAGACCCAGTACTTC
NA TRBJ2-1 TRBV29-1 once CSVDKVGAGNEQFF TGCAGCGTCGATAAAGTGGGGGCGGGCAATGAGCAGTTCTTC
NA TRBJ1-4 TRBV6-5 NA CASSYGGHGEKLFF TGTGCCAGCAGTTACGGGGGACATGGGGAAAAACTGTTTTTT
TRBD2 TRBJ2-5 TRBV9 NA CASSLTTSGGYQETQYF TGTGCCAGCAGCCTAACGACTAGCGGGGGGTACCAAGAGACCCAGTACTTC
NA TRBJ1-1 TRBV18 NA CASALGRSGTEAFF TGTGCCAGCGCCCTAGGGAGGTCGGGCACTGAAGCTTTCTTT
TRBD1 TRBJ2-2 TRBV6-2/TRBV6-3 NA CASSYRIRGRDTGELFF TGTGCCAGCAGTTACCGGATCAGGGGGCGGGACACCGGGGAGCTGTTTTTT
NA TRBJ1-2 TRBV6-6 NA CASRTPRDGYTF TGTGCCAGCAGAACACCTCGGGATGGCTACACCTTC
TRBD1 TRBJ1-5 TRBV6-5 NA CASRGQGLTQPQHF TGTGCCAGCCGGGGACAGGGTCTGACTCAGCCCCAGCATTTT
NA TRBJ1-6 TRBV2 NA CASSETRDFGSPLHF TGTGCCAGCAGTGAAACCAGGGACTTTGGATCACCCCTCCACTTT
NA TRBJ1-6 TRBV6-2/TRBV6-3 NA CASSYSPGLNSPLHF TGTGCCAGCAGTTACTCCCCGGGACTGAATTCACCCCTCCACTTT
TRBD1 TRBJ1-4 TRBV28 NA CASSSGTGNEKLFF TGTGCCAGCAGTTCCGGGACAGGGAATGAAAAACTGTTTTTT
TRBD1 TRBJ2-7 TRBV6-5 once CASSYSGTVGEQYF TGTGCCAGCAGTTACTCTGGGACAGTAGGCGAGCAGTACTTC
NA TRBJ2-5 TRBV10-2 NA CASLRGFQETQYF TGCGCCAGCTTGAGGGGGTTTCAAGAGACCCAGTACTTC
NA TRBJ1-1 TRBV27 NA CASSFGFNTEAFF TGTGCCAGCAGTTTCGGGTTTAACACTGAAGCTTTCTTT
TRBD1 TRBJ1-2 TRBV6-1 many CASSEMAGGSHYGYTF TGTGCCAGCAGTGAAATGGCAGGGGGCTCACACTATGGCTACACCTTC
NA TRBJ1-6 TRBV30 once CACRGTSYNSPLHF TGTGCCTGCCGGGGGACCTCCTATAATTCACCCCTCCACTTT
NA TRBJ1-4 TRBV27 NA CASSLVTGEKLFF TGTGCCAGCAGTTTAGTAACAGGTGAAAAACTGTTTTTT
TRBD1 TRBJ1-4 TRBV28 NA CASSWGDRGFTNEKLFF TGTGCCAGCAGTTGGGGGGACAGGGGGTTCACTAATGAAAAACTGTTTTTT
NA TRBJ2-2 TRBV5-1 NA CASSLGGPGELFF TGCGCCAGCAGCTTGGGTGGGCCCGGGGAGCTGTTTTTT
TRBD1 TRBJ1-5 TRBV7-3 NA CASSSKKGQGGNQPQHF TGTGCCAGCAGCTCAAAAAAAGGACAGGGAGGGAATCAGCCCCAGCATTTT
NA TRBJ1-4 TRBV4-1 NA CASSQDPRANEKLFF TGCGCCAGCAGCCAAGATCCCAGGGCTAATGAAAAACTGTTTTTT
NA TRBJ1-1 TRBV19 once CASSSRGSEAEAFF TGTGCCAGTAGTTCTCGGGGGTCGGAGGCTGAAGCTTTCTTT
NA TRBJ2-3 TRBV7-3 NA CASSLRGGTDTQYF TGTGCCAGCAGCCTCAGGGGGGGCACAGATACGCAGTATTTT
NA TRBJ2-7 TRBV5-1 NA CASSLPGSAGEQYF TGCGCCAGCAGCCTCCCAGGGTCCGCGGGGGAGCAGTACTTC
TRBD1 TRBJ1-3 TRBV5-1 once CASAQQGSSGNTIYF TGCGCCAGCGCACAACAGGGGAGCTCTGGAAACACCATATATTTT
NA TRBJ2-5 TRBV28 NA CASSFRGETQYF TGTGCCAGCAGTTTTAGGGGGGAGACCCAGTACTTC
NA TRBJ2-3 TRBV3-1/TRBV3-2 NA CASSQRGGNPSTDTQYF TGTGCCAGCAGCCAAAGGGGGGGGAACCCTAGCACAGATACGCAGTATTTT
TRBD1 TRBJ2-1 TRBV29-1 few CSVVGNAGGPDNEQFF TGCAGCGTTGTTGGAAATGCAGGGGGCCCGGACAATGAGCAGTTCTTC
NA TRBJ2-1 TRBV28 once CASSLSWWSGSYNEQFF TGTGCCAGCAGCCTATCGTGGTGGTCGGGGTCCTACAATGAGCAGTTCTTC
TRBD1 TRBJ1-1 TRBV19 NA CASSKYPPGQGNTEAFF TGTGCCAGTAGTAAATACCCACCCGGACAGGGTAACACTGAAGCTTTCTTT
NA TRBJ1-4 TRBV11-2 NA CASSGLGAKEKLFF TGTGCCAGCAGCGGACTAGGGGCGAAAGAAAAACTGTTTTTT
TRBD2 TRBJ2-5 TRBV4-2 NA CASSLRLAGGQETQYF TGTGCCAGCAGCCTTCGACTAGCGGGGGGACAAGAGACCCAGTACTTC
TRBD1 TRBJ2-7 TRBV3-1/TRBV3-2 few CASSPTETGYTYEQYF TGTGCCAGCAGCCCCACAGAGACAGGGTATACCTACGAGCAGTACTTC
TRBD2 TRBJ2-7 TRBV6-6 few CASSPVAGGPGNVEQYF TGTGCCAGCAGTCCCGTAGCGGGGGGGCCAGGGAACGTCGAGCAGTACTTC
TRBD2 TRBJ2-5 TRBV10-2 NA CASGVTGGRQETQYF TGCGCCAGCGGGGTTACGGGGGGGCGACAAGAGACCCAGTACTTC
TRBD1 TRBJ2-3 TRBV29-1 NA CSVRQGALTDTQYF TGCAGCGTCCGACAGGGGGCGCTCACAGATACGCAGTATTTT
NA TRBJ1-5 TRBV18 NA CASSPTTVLEQPQHF TGTGCCAGCTCACCCACGACAGTCCTTGAACAGCCCCAGCATTTT
NA TRBJ1-1 TRBV5-1 NA CASSVQGTEAFF TGCGCCAGCAGCGTCCAGGGGACTGAAGCTTTCTTT
TRBD1 TRBJ2-1 TRBV11-2 few CASSLGLGGTKQFF TGTGCCAGCAGCTTAGGTCTAGGGGGCACGAAGCAGTTCTTC
TRBD1 TRBJ1-2 TRBV6-5 NA CASRETGGYGYTF TGTGCCAGCAGGGAGACAGGGGGCTATGGCTACACCTTC
TRBD2 TRBJ2-5 TRBV11-2 NA CASSLGGTSSPGTQYF TGTGCCAGCAGCCTAGGAGGGACTAGTTCGCCCGGGACCCAGTACTTC
TRBD1 TRBJ1-4 TRBV9 NA CASSNPRGATNEKLFF TGTGCCAGCAGCAACCCCAGGGGGGCAACTAATGAAAAACTGTTTTTT
NA TRBJ2-5 TRBV19 NA CASRVDRWEETQYF TGTGCCAGCCGCGTCGACAGATGGGAAGAGACCCAGTACTTC
TRBD1 TRBJ1-6 TRBV7-8 NA CASSLADRPRSPLHF TGTGCCAGCAGCTTAGCGGACAGGCCAAGGTCACCCCTCCACTTT
TRBD1 TRBJ1-2 TRBV29-1 NA CSVDDRGGYTF TGCAGCGTAGACGACAGGGGAGGCTACACCTTC
NA TRBJ2-5 TRBV5-1 NA CASSLGRGRGETQYF TGCGCCAGCAGCTTGGGGCGGGGACGGGGAGAGACCCAGTACTTC
NA TRBJ2-3 TRBV29-1 NA CGGDSGGTDTQYF TGCGGAGGGGATAGCGGAGGCACAGATACGCAGTATTTT
NA TRBJ2-2 TRBV27 NA CASSLRGHTGELFF TGTGCCAGCAGTTTACGAGGACATACCGGGGAGCTGTTTTTT
NA TRBJ1-1 TRBV7-2 NA CASSLSGGGTEAFF TGTGCCAGCAGCTTGTCGGGGGGGGGCACTGAAGCTTTCTTT
TRBD1 TRBJ2-7 TRBV28 once CASRAGTGGYEQYF TGTGCCAGCAGAGCCGGGACAGGGGGCTACGAGCAGTACTTC
TRBD2 TRBJ2-1 TRBV19 NA CASSLAGGRNNEQFF TGTGCCAGTTCGTTAGCGGGGGGTAGAAACAATGAGCAGTTCTTC
TRBD2 TRBJ2-5 TRBV5-1 few CASSLTIGTSLETQYF TGCGCCAGCAGCTTGACTATTGGGACTAGCCTAGAGACCCAGTACTTC